This TCR beta chain was captured by sequencing in a study of OX40 agonist ivuxolimab in advanced cancers. Study-wide results and caveats: Researchers did not determine the expanded peripheral T cells' antigen specificity. Relative to CD4+, CD8+ T cells held more expanded clones on average.

With V trimmed by 5 bases and J by 8 bases, 14 bases remained unmatched. CDR3 length: 18 residues. CDR1 is MDHEN, CDR2 SYDVKM, per germline. On this clone itself: No antigen is known for it.

Profiling relied on immunoSEQ multiplex PCR, and the TCRdb table lists in-frame clones only, not all of them. The sample yields 35,000 to 45,000 clones, under 95% seen once. The chain carries TRBV28 and TRBJ2-1; 14 nucleotides match TRBD2. Sequencing was performed on CD4+ or CD8+ T cells sorted from blood, taken in a trial of the OX40 agonist ivuxolimab. The sequence came from an adult with an advanced solid tumor such as melanoma, head and neck, liver or kidney cancer. The CDR3 here is CASSQYGTSGRYSDEQFF. CDR3 in DNA: TGTGCCAGCAGTCAATATGGGACTAGCGGGAGATATAGCGATGAGCAGTTCTTC.